The 11 T cell receptor beta chains below come from one sample, sequenced in a study of tumor-infiltrating lymphocytes in oesophageal squamous cell carcinoma. Each CDR3 protein gets one entry after TCRdb re-called the reads with MiXCR. Seen here are roughly 11,000 distinct CDR3 sequences, around 56% observed once, and the top ten hold under 60%. The sequenced sample was blood. All receptors derive from a female donor with esophageal squamous cell carcinoma.

There are a few counts of this clonotype. In DNA form, the CDR3 reads TGTGCCAGCAGCTTAGGGCCGGTTGGGAATGAGCAGTTCTTC. Translation gives CASSLGPVGNEQFF. The V and J genes are TRBV7-6 and TRBJ2-1; D is unresolved. V lost 1 base, J lost 7 bases, and 11 bases lay in between. The CDR3 totals 14 residues. The V gene's germline CDR1 is SGHVS and CDR2 FNYEAQ.

About this clonotype itself: A much larger clone lies a single base off, so this may be a read error. The genes are TRBV24-1 and TRBJ2-1; TRBD2 aligns across 8 bases. TRBJ2-7 explains the end of the DNA better; the J call may be wrong. The CDR3 has 15 residues. Germline CDR1 KGHDR, CDR2 SFDVKD. The CDR3 region is CATSDASGSYNEQYF. CDR3 DNA sequence: TGTGCCACCAGTGATGCTAGCGGGTCCTACAATGAGCAGTACTTC.

The V call is TRBV7-2, the J call TRBJ2-3; 10 nucleotides align to TRBD2. There are 16 residues in the CDR3. The V gene's germline CDR1 is SGHTA and CDR2 FQGNSA. Unmatched junction bases numbered 7, after V lost 3 bases and J lost 4 bases. The CDR3, as DNA: TGTGCCAGCAGCTTTCTTAGCAGCGGGAGGGCAGATACGCAGTATTTT. Its protein product is CASSFLSSGRADTQYF.

This clonotype is labeled as medium-sized. This chain links TRBV7-9 with TRBJ2-5, with D perhaps matching TRBD2 (5 bases). Germline V CDR1 and CDR2: SEHNR, FQNEAQ (reference sequence). The V and J ends lost 5 bases and 4 bases respectively, with 14 bases between them. The CDR3 totals 14 residues. This CDR3 reads CASSGGAEGETQYF. The CDR3, as DNA: TGTGCCAGCAGCGGAGGAGCGGAAGGAGAGACCCAGTACTTC.

Concerning this clonotype itself: Since the CDR3 does not end with the conserved phenylalanine or tryptophan, this likely comes from a read error. The limits of the CDR3 on the DNA are not certain, so only TCRdb's listed CDR3 is given. The chain couples TRBV5-3 to TRBJ2-2; the DNA was not compared with TRBD2, the D call given in the table. TRBV5-3 is sorted into the ORF group, with uncertain function. The CDR3 is 11 residues long, ends included. The CDR3 spells CASSSHRGGLA.

Concerning this clonotype: The conserved closing phenylalanine or tryptophan is absent in this CDR3, likely reflecting a read error. The DNA is omitted, as the CDR3 cannot be located on it reliably, and the CDR3 follows TCRdb's listing. This chain uses TRBV28 with TRBJ2-1; no DNA check was done on the table's D call, TRBD2. The V gene's germline CDR1 is MDHEN and CDR2 SYDVKM. The CDR3 is 16 amino acids long, termini counted. CDR3 region: CASSLIASDYGYTFGS.

The genes are TRBV7-8 and TRBJ2-6, with a tentative D call TRBD2 (7 bases). The last part of the DNA fits TRBJ2-1 better; the J call may be wrong. The CDR3 is 14 amino acids. CDR1 and CDR2 from the germline V gene are SGHVS and FQNEAQ. CDR3 sequence (DNA): TGTGCCAGCAGCTTAAGGGGGGGGGCCAGAAAGCAGTTCTTC. Translation: CASSLRGGARKQFF.

The gene calls are TRBV6-1 and TRBJ1-4, with no clear D. The J call may be faulty, since TRBJ2-2 better matches the DNA end. Germline CDR1 MNHNS, CDR2 SASEGT. This CDR3 has 14 residues. The CDR3 here is CASSQRMNTGELFF. The CDR3 DNA sequence: TGTGCCAGCAGCCAGAGAATGAACACCGGGGAGCTGTTTTTT.

This clonotype was seen only a few times. This chain links TRBV7-2 with TRBJ2-7; 9 bases are shared with TRBD2. This CDR3 comprises 14 residues. The V gene's germline CDR1 is SGHTA and CDR2 FQGNSA. The V segment lost 4 bases and the J segment 0 bases; nucleotides outside the gene matches: 1. The CDR3, as DNA: TGTGCCAGCAGCTCGACTAGCGGCTCCTACGAGCAGTACTTC. This sequence encodes CASSSTSGSYEQYF.

The chain recombines TRBV7-2 with TRBJ1-2; D might be TRBD1 (5 bases). CDR1 is SGHTA and CDR2 is FQGNSA in the germline V gene. The CDR3 spans 14 residues. The germline V and J ends were trimmed by 1 base and 2 bases, with 8 bases remaining between them. The CDR3 bases are TGTGCCAGCAGCTTAGGGGACGGGAACTATGGCTACACCTTC. As protein: CASSLGDGNYGYTF.

The J gene is TRBJ2-5, the V gene TRBV6-1, with D possibly TRBD2 on 6 matching bases. V was trimmed by 3 bases and J by 2 bases, leaving 13 bases between them. The germline gives CDR1 MNHNS, CDR2 SASEGT. This CDR3 region has 15 residues. The CDR3 DNA reads as TGTGCCAGCAGTGACGAAGGACTACTTCAAGAGACCCAGTACTTC. This gives the protein CASSDEGLLQETQYF.